This T cell receptor beta chain was captured in a study of cytomegalovirus exposure and HLA in healthy donors. General observations from the study: The majority of TCR sequences were rare, yet some public TCRs appeared in many donors.

The CDR3 consists of 14 residues. The V segment lost 1 base and the J segment 4 bases; nucleotides outside the gene matches: 3. The V gene's germline CDR1 is MDHEN and CDR2 SYDVKM. Generated by immunoSEQ multiplex PCR, the TCRdb table keeps only in-frame clones and is missing some. The data hold more than 110,000 clones, with 94% observed a single time. As concerns this clone: Its target is unknown.

The source of this sequence is a man between 18 and 29 years old in good health and CMV-seropositive. Sequenced material: PBMCs. J is TRBJ2-5 and V is TRBV28; 7 bases align to TRBD2. CDR3 sequence: CASSLLTGGETQYF. CDR3 in DNA: TGTGCCAGCAGTTTATTAACGGGAGGAGAGACCCAGTACTTC.